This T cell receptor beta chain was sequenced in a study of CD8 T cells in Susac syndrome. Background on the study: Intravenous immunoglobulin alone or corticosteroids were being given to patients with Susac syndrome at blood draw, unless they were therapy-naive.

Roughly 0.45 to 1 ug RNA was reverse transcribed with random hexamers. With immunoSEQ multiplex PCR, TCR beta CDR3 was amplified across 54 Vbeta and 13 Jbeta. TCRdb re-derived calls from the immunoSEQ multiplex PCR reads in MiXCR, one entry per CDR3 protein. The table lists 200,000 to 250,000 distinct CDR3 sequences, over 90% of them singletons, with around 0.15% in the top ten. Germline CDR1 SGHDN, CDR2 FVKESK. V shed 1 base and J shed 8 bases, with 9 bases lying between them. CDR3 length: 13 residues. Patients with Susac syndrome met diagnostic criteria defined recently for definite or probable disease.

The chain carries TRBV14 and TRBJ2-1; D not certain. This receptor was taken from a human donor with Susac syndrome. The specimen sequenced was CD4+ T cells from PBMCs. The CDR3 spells CASSQAGGYEQFF. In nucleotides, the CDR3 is TGTGCCAGCAGCCAAGCGGGCGGCTATGAGCAGTTCTTC.